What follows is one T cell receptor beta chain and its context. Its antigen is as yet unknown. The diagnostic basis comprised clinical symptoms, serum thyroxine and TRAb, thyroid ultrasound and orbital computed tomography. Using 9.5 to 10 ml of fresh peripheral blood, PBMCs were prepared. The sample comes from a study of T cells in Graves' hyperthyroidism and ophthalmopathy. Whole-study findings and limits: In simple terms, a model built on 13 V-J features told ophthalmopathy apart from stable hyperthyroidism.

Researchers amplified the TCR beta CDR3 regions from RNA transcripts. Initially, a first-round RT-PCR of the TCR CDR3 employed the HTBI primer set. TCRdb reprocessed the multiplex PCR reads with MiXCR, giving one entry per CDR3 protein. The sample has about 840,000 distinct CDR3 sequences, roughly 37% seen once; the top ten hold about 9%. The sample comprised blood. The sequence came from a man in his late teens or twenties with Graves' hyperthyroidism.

In nucleotides, the CDR3 is TGTGCCACCGGCGGTGGCCTATACGAGCAGTACTTC. Amino acid sequence: CATGGGLYEQYF. V is TRBV25-1 and J is TRBJ2-7; D remains ambiguous. The V end was cut by 10 bases, the J end by 4 bases, with 14 bases between. The CDR3 loop spans 12 amino acids. Germline V CDR1 and CDR2: MGHDK, SYGVNS.